This entry is about one TCR beta chain. This specimen comes from a study of blood T cell repertoires in COVID-19. TCRdb's table, derived via immunoSEQ multiplex PCR, lists solely in-frame clones and lacks some. This table has 190,000 or so clones, 81% appearing once. Recruits, aged roughly 18 to 90 years, lived in 24 US areas. The CDR3 totals 16 residues. Trimming cost V 4 bases and J 4 bases, with 22 bases left between them. In germline, CDR1 is GTSNPN, CDR2 SVGIG (reference sequence). Specimen: PBMCs or T cells enriched from blood (not recorded which). The clonotype originates from a middle-aged man who had recovered from COVID-19. The V and J genes are TRBV30 and TRBJ1-1; the D gene is possibly TRBD1 (6 bases). CDR3 nucleotide sequence: TGTGCCTGGACCCCCTGGGATCCCTTCAGGGGCACTGAAGCTTTCTTT. Amino acids: CAWTPWDPFRGTEAFF.